This T cell receptor (beta chain) originates from a study of OX40 agonist ivuxolimab in advanced cancers. Study conclusions and caveats: Antigen specificity of clonally expanded peripheral T cells was not established.

The ends lost 1 base at V and 4 bases at J; junction bases unmatched: 3. The CDR3 extends over 14 amino acids. Germline CDR1 SGHVS, CDR2 FQNEAQ. About this clone itself: Its antigen is not identified.

Clones were read by immunoSEQ multiplex PCR, and TCRdb kept only the in-frame ones, dropping some. This table has around 50,000 clones, roughly 86% appearing once. Here the sequenced sample was CD4+ or CD8+ T cells sorted from blood, taken in a trial of the OX40 agonist ivuxolimab. The sequence was obtained from an adult with an advanced solid tumor such as melanoma, head and neck, liver or kidney cancer. The chain recombines TRBV7-8 with TRBJ1-1, with 7 bases matching TRBD1. The CDR3 protein is CASSLGGDSTEAFF. The CDR3 DNA reads TGTGCCAGCAGCTTAGGAGGGGACAGCACTGAAGCTTTCTTT. Based on the CDR3 plus reference TRBV7-8 and TRBJ1-1, the full variable domain is GAGVSQSPRYKVAKRGQDVALRCDPISGHVSLFWYQQALGQGPEFLTYFQNEAQLDKSGLPSDRFFAERPEGSVSTLKIQRTQQEDSAVYLCASSLGGDSTEAFFGQGTRLTVV.